This passage covers 17 T cell receptor beta chains from one sample sequenced in a study of blood T cell repertoires in COVID-19. Assay: immunoSEQ multiplex PCR; the TCRdb copy retains only in-frame clones and omits some. This table has 200,000 to 300,000 clones, about 87% appearing once. The material sequenced was peripheral blood. The origin of the receptors is a human donor in a cohort sampled during active COVID-19.

The V and J genes are TRBV7-9 and TRBJ2-1; 8 bases are a match to TRBD2. Looked up from germline, CDR1 is SEHNR and CDR2 is FQNEAQ (reference sequence). The CDR3 covers 15 residues. V was pared by 0 bases and J by 6 bases, with 4 bases of the junction left unmatched. The chain's CDR3 is CASSLAGLDFNEQFF. The CDR3 DNA is TGTGCCAGCAGCTTAGCGGGACTAGATTTCAATGAGCAGTTCTTC.

The chain joins TRBV6-5 to TRBJ2-2; D ambiguous. CDR1 and CDR2 from the germline V gene are MNHEY and SVGAGI. Trimming removed 5 bases at V and 2 bases at J, with 6 bases between. The CDR3 is 13 amino acids. This chain's CDR3 is CASSTVNTGELFF. CDR3 nucleotides: TGTGCCAGCAGTACAGTAAACACCGGGGAGCTGTTTTTT.

The rearrangement uses TRBV6-2 or TRBV6-3 and TRBJ2-7; tentatively, D is TRBD2 (5 bases). V shed 0 bases and J shed 6 bases, with 9 bases lying between them. Germline CDR1 reads MNHEY; CDR2 reads SVGEGT. This CDR3 comprises 13 residues. The CDR3 is CASSYSSGIEQYF. The CDR3 nucleotides are TGTGCCAGCAGTTACTCATCGGGAATCGAGCAGTACTTC.

J is TRBJ1-6 and V is TRBV6-1; TRBD1 matches at 7 bases. V lost 3 bases, J lost 8 bases, and 1 base stayed unmatched. Germline V gene lookup returns CDR1 MNHNS and CDR2 SASEGT. The CDR3 is 13 amino acids. The chain's CDR3 is CASSEGTDSPLHF. The CDR3, as DNA: TGTGCCAGCAGTGAGGGGACAGATTCACCCCTCCACTTT.

This chain uses TRBV5-1 with TRBJ1-4; 7 bases line up with TRBD1. The CDR3 runs to 14 residues. Germline CDR1 SGHRS, CDR2 YFSETQ. The J segment lost 6 bases and the V segment lost 4 bases, leaving 6 bases of the junction unmatched. The CDR3 reads CASSGGQSYEKLFF. The CDR3 coding sequence is TGCGCCAGCAGCGGGGGACAGTCCTATGAAAAACTGTTTTTT.

In DNA, the CDR3 is TGCGCCAGCAGCTTGGAGATGCTGGGGGGGACTGAAAAACTGTTTTTT. The encoded protein is CASSLEMLGGTEKLFF. This chain links TRBV5-1 with TRBJ1-4; tentatively, D is TRBD1 (5 bases). CDR1 and CDR2 from the germline V gene are SGHRS and YFSETQ. Between the trimmed V and J ends, which lost 0 bases and 7 bases, there was a span of 16 bases. The CDR3 covers 16 residues. The full variable domain, rest sourced from reference TRBV5-1 and TRBJ1-4, is KAGVTQTPRYLIKTRGQQVTLSCSPISGHRSVSWYQQTPGQGLQFLFEYFSETQRNKGNFPGRFSGRQFSNSRSEMNVSTLELGDSALYLCASSLEMLGGTEKLFFGSGTQLSVL.

The chain joins TRBV4-3 to TRBJ1-2; 8 bases fit TRBD1. V trimming: 1 base; J trimming: 3 bases; junction bases outside the gene matches: 4. This CDR3 region has 15 residues. Germline lookup yields CDR1 LGHNA and CDR2 YSLEER. The CDR3 coding sequence is TGCGCCAGCAGCCAAGCCCCAGGGGGCCACTATGGCTACACCTTC. Its translation: CASSQAPGGHYGYTF.

The chain combines TRBV27 with TRBJ2-5; TRBD1 aligns across 12 bases. J was trimmed by 5 bases and V by 5 bases; bases with no gene match: 9. The CDR3 loop spans 16 amino acids. Germline V gene lookup returns CDR1 MNHEY and CDR2 SMNVEV (reference sequence). CDR3 sequence reads: CASSPGTGGARETQYF. CDR3 coding DNA: TGTGCCAGCAGTCCCGGGACAGGGGGCGCCCGGGAGACCCAGTACTTC.

This chain joins TRBV18 and TRBJ2-2, with a possible D match to TRBD1 (5 bases). Germline assignment: CDR1 KGHSH and CDR2 LQKENI. This CDR3 spans 16 amino acids. V was pared by 3 bases and J by 0 bases, with 11 bases between. This CDR3 reads CASSPGQLANTGELFF. CDR3 DNA: TGTGCCAGCTCACCCGGACAACTCGCGAACACCGGGGAGCTGTTTTTT.

This rearrangement joins TRBV19 to TRBJ1-1; 9 bases agree with TRBD1. In germline, CDR1 is LNHDA, CDR2 SQIVND (reference sequence). The CDR3 has 16 residues. V was clipped by 0 bases and J by 5 bases; unmatched bases: 7. The CDR3 DNA sequence: TGTGCCAGTAGTATAGAGATCCGACAGGGGGGTACTGAAGCTTTCTTT. As protein: CASSIEIRQGGTEAFF.

The chain couples TRBV7-8 to TRBJ2-7, with 7 positions matching TRBD2. Germline-derived CDR1 and CDR2 are SGHVS and FQNEAQ. J gave up 0 bases and V 4 bases, and 15 bases lay outside the gene matches. This CDR3 region has 18 residues. This CDR3 reads CASSSSLSGRAASYEQYF. DNA for the CDR3: TGTGCCAGCAGCTCCTCTCTTTCGGGGAGGGCTGCCTCCTACGAGCAGTACTTC.

V is TRBV2 and J is TRBJ2-1; no clear D. The V gene's germline CDR1 is SNHLY and CDR2 FYNNEI. With 4 bases removed from V and 4 bases from J, the gap between germline ends came to 5 bases. The CDR3 loop spans 12 amino acids. CDR3 DNA sequence: TGTGCCAGCAGTGGGGCTTACAATGAGCAGTTCTTC. Translated: CASSGAYNEQFF.

This rearrangement joins TRBV20-1 to TRBJ2-7; D perhaps matches TRBD2 (5 bases). The germline V and J ends were trimmed by 2 bases and 6 bases, with 8 bases remaining between them. CDR1 is DFQATT, CDR2 SNEGSKA, per germline (reference sequence). CDR3 length: 11 amino acids. CDR3 protein: CSARTGIEQYF. The CDR3, as DNA: TGCAGTGCTAGAACCGGGATCGAGCAGTACTTC.

This rearrangement joins TRBV5-5 to TRBJ1-1; D is uncertain. Between the trimmed V and J ends, which lost 4 bases and 4 bases, there was a span of 14 bases. The CDR3 has 14 residues. The germline CDR1 and CDR2 sequences are SGHKS and YYEKEE (reference sequence). CDR3: CASSKFEQVTEAFF. In nucleotides, the CDR3 is TGTGCCAGCAGCAAGTTCGAACAAGTCACTGAAGCTTTCTTT.

This rearrangement joins TRBV5-1 to TRBJ2-7; D unresolved. CDR1 SGHRS and CDR2 YFSETQ come from the germline V gene. V was pared by 2 bases and J by 1 base, with 10 bases between. CDR3 length equals 14 residues. CDR3 amino acids: CASSLSSRSYEQYF. CDR3 in DNA: TGCGCCAGCAGCTTATCATCCCGGTCCTACGAGCAGTACTTC.

This clone was recorded a few times. The chain couples TRBV7-8 to TRBJ1-1; D gene ambiguous. The CDR3 extends over 12 amino acids. From germline, CDR1 is SGHVS and CDR2 FQNEAQ. Trimming shortened V by 5 bases and J by 1 base, and 5 bases separated the two germline ends. This chain's CDR3 is CASSRQNTEAFF. CDR3 coding DNA: TGTGCCAGCAGCAGACAGAACACTGAAGCTTTCTTT.

The chain joins TRBV6-1 to TRBJ2-7; 9 positions match TRBD1. The CDR3 sequence is 15 residues long. The germline V gene has CDR1 MNHNS and CDR2 SASEGT. V was pared by 0 bases and J by 0 bases, with 0 bases of the junction left unmatched. In DNA form, the CDR3 reads TGTGCCAGCAGTGAAGCGGGACAGGGCTCCTACGAGCAGTACTTC. It yields the protein CASSEAGQGSYEQYF.